This T cell receptor (beta chain) was observed in a study of chemoradiotherapy in HPV16-positive cancers. Broader study findings: Functional assays defining HPV-specific T cells used only two HPV16-positive patients.

This clone was detected only a few times. Its antigen is unidentified. At one end, the junction sequence differs from germline, possibly due to a read error. Sequencing was performed with immunoSEQ multiplex PCR; in TCRdb, only in-frame clones are kept and a portion is missing. The repertoire holds over 35,000 clones, 76% seen once, with roughly 5.1% in the top ten. This CDR3 is built from 11 residues. Looked up from germline, CDR1 is SGHTA and CDR2 is FQGNSA. This sequence originates from a human donor with HPV-associated anogenital cancer. This sequence joins TRBV7-2 and TRBJ1-2; D remains ambiguous. Sequencing used blood, obtained from a patient who underwent chemoradiotherapy. The CDR3 loop is CASSLGSTASF. DNA of the CDR3: TGTGCCAGCAGCCTGGGATCCACCGCGTCCTTC.